This T cell receptor beta chain originates from a study of shared clonotypes between healthy human individuals. Study overall: Serving as donors were a couple of women and three men, whose ages spanned 18 to 49.

For every subset, genomic DNA was evenly distributed across several immunoSEQ plates. TCRdb keeps only in-frame clones here, not all; method: immunoSEQ multiplex PCR. The repertoire has under 2.5 million clones, 85% to 95% of them found once; the top ten carry around 0.4%. CDR1 MDHEN and CDR2 SYDVKM come from the germline V gene. J lost 4 bases, V lost 6 bases, and 6 bases had no gene match. This CDR3 is 14 amino acids long. The chain has TRBV28 and TRBJ1-2; 9 positions match TRBD1. This TCR was sampled from a man between 18 and 29 years old in good health. Some clones in this sample may be carry-over from other donors' samples. Source material: naive CD4+ T cells from PBMCs. Noted subset: CD45RA+ positively selected. DNA of the CDR3: TGTGCCAGCAGGGGGGGACAGGGTAGCTATGGCTACACCTTC. It is translated as CASRGGQGSYGYTF.